This entry is about one T cell receptor beta chain. This entry comes from a study of cytomegalovirus exposure and HLA in healthy donors. This CDR3 comprises 14 residues. Germline V gives CDR1 SGHNT, CDR2 YYREEE (reference sequence). Losses at the gene ends were 4 bases for V and 6 bases for J; bases not matched to a gene: 6. The PCR used 60 Vbeta and 13 Jbeta primers. Method: immunoSEQ multiplex PCR; TCRdb's copy keeps in-frame clones and lacks some. Its table lists roughly 57,000 clones. The TCR originated in a woman in her thirties in good health and CMV-seropositive. The chain carries TRBV5-4 and TRBJ1-2; TRBD1 matches at 10 bases. The sequencing sample was made of PBMCs. CDR3 in DNA: TGTGCCAGCAGCCGGGACAGGGGAGAAGATGGCTACACCTTC. It is translated as CASSRDRGEDGYTF.